Listed below are T cell receptor beta chains from one sample, sequenced in a study of T-cell memory formation after mild COVID-19. Each CDR3 protein is one row after TCRdb ran MiXCR on the 5' RACE reads. In the table there are approximately 260,000 distinct CDR3 sequences, 18% of which are singletons. The source material was PBMCs or a T cell subset sorted from them (not recorded which). The source is a man aged 18 to 29 who had mild COVID-19 (a few samples of this study predate the infection). Cell type and time point are not known. The CDR3 runs from the conserved cysteine through the conserved F or W. Each record gives: clone size, J gene, V gene, D gene, CDR3 protein, CDR3 DNA. A D gene is named only where the DNA matches it firmly. A clone size is listed for some rows: how often the clone was seen (once, few, many), or a class if it is expanded.

many TRBJ1-1 TRBV29-1 - CSAGGTSGMNTEAFF TGCAGCGCTGGGGGGACATCCGGGATGAACACTGAAGCTTTCTTT
few TRBJ2-7 TRBV7-2 - CASSSLAFIPYEQYF TGTGCCAGCAGCTCCCTAGCATTTATCCCCTACGAGCAGTACTTC
- TRBJ1-1 TRBV4-3 - CASSQGSEEGLNTEAFF TGCGCCAGCAGCCAAGGCAGCGAGGAAGGTTTGAACACTGAAGCTTTCTTT
- TRBJ1-5 TRBV12-3/TRBV12-4 - CASSFPGKQPQHF TGTGCCAGCAGTTTTCCGGGGAAGCAGCCCCAGCATTTT
many TRBJ2-5 TRBV7-8 - CASSLRRRQETQYF TGTGCCAGCAGCTTAAGGCGCCGCCAAGAGACCCAGTACTTC
many TRBJ1-2 TRBV12-3/TRBV12-4 - CASSPTGPQTYYGYTF TGTGCCAGCAGTCCAACCGGGCCTCAGACCTACTATGGCTACACCTTC
many TRBJ1-2 TRBV29-1 TRBD1 CSSGTGGYGYTF TGCAGCTCCGGGACAGGGGGCTATGGCTACACCTTC
- TRBJ2-2 TRBV19 - CASTSGQSTGELFF -
few TRBJ2-3 TRBV29-1 TRBD1 CSVESRGLGDTQYF TGCAGCGTTGAGAGCAGGGGGCTCGGGGATACGCAGTATTTT
few TRBJ1-2 TRBV5-1 - CASSLRQAPYGYTF TGCGCCAGCAGTTTACGACAGGCTCCCTATGGCTACACCTTC
- TRBJ1-5 TRBV19 - CASSFGGSVQPQHF TGTGCCAGTAGTTTTGGGGGTTCCGTTCAGCCCCAGCATTTT
- TRBJ2-2 TRBV7-6 - CASRETTGELFF TGTGCCAGCAGAGAAACCACCGGGGAGCTGTTTTTT
few TRBJ1-1 TRBV20-1 - CSAMGRMNTEAFF TGCAGTGCTATGGGTCGGATGAACACTGAAGCTTTCTTT
- TRBJ1-6 TRBV4-3 - CASSQDRSSSYNSPLHF TGCGCCAGCAGCCAAGATCGATCTAGCTCCTATAATTCACCCCTCCACTTT
- TRBJ2-5 TRBV5-6 TRBD2 CASTRLAQETQYF TGTGCCAGCACCCGACTAGCTCAGGAGACCCAGTACTTC
once TRBJ1-5 TRBV21-1 - CASSKVANIFYSNQPQHF TGTGCCAGCAGCAAAGTGGCCAATATTTTTTATAGCAATCAGCCCCAGCATTTT
many TRBJ2-1 TRBV4-2 - CASSQDGTRGAYNEQFF TGTGCCAGCAGCCAAGATGGGACCAGAGGGGCCTACAATGAGCAGTTCTTC
few TRBJ1-1 TRBV19 - CASRGVQAEAFF TGTGCCAGTCGGGGGGTCCAGGCTGAAGCTTTCTTT
- TRBJ2-3 TRBV5-1 TRBD1 CASRLGTDSTDTQYF TGCGCCAGCAGACTGGGGACAGATAGCACAGATACGCAGTATTTT
- TRBJ1-1 TRBV20-1 TRBD1 CSARQGNTEAFF TGCAGTGCTCGACAGGGGAACACTGAAGCTTTCTTT
many TRBJ2-3 TRBV6-4 TRBD2 CATSKRGGTDTQYF TGTGCCACTTCCAAGCGGGGGGGAACAGATACGCAGTATTTT
- TRBJ2-2 TRBV20-1 - CSVPGGWTGELFF TGCAGTGTACCCGGGGGATGGACCGGGGAGCTGTTTTTT
few TRBJ2-3 TRBV7-2 TRBD2 CASGTSGGGTDTQYF TGTGCCAGCGGTACTAGCGGGGGGGGAACAGATACGCAGTATTTT
- TRBJ2-7 TRBV20-1 - CSARVRVGEQYF TGCAGTGCTAGAGTCAGGGTCGGGGAGCAGTACTTC
few TRBJ2-3 TRBV7-2 TRBD2 CASSLRAGGSTDTQYF TGTGCCAGCAGCCTCAGAGCGGGGGGGAGCACAGATACGCAGTATTTT
- TRBJ1-5 TRBV12-3/TRBV12-4 TRBD1 CASAQGDQPQHF TGTGCCAGCGCTCAGGGGGATCAGCCCCAGCATTTT
- TRBJ2-3 TRBV7-2 TRBD2 CASSFSAGEADTQYF TGTGCCAGCAGCTTTTCAGCGGGGGAAGCAGATACGCAGTATTTT
- TRBJ2-1 TRBV4-3 TRBD1 CASSQTGYREQFF TGCGCCAGCAGCCAGACAGGGTACCGGGAGCAGTTCTTC